This TCR beta chain was captured by sequencing in a study of CD8 T cells in Susac syndrome. Reverse transcription of about 0.45 to 1 ug RNA used random hexamers. MiXCR was run by TCRdb on the immunoSEQ multiplex PCR reads, yielding one entry per CDR3 protein. Among 150,000 or so distinct CDR3 sequences, 90% to 97% were seen once, and the ten largest hold approximately 0.12%. CD8+ and CD4+ T cells from blood underwent TCR beta sequencing. Negative isolation yielded CD4+ and CD8+ T cells, and FACS enriched TEMRA cells. Germline-derived CDR1 and CDR2 are MNHEY and SVGAGI. This CDR3 contains 14 residues. V dropped 2 bases and J dropped 3 bases, with 9 bases sitting between them.

Source material: CD4+ T cells from PBMCs. The chain has TRBV6-5 and TRBJ2-3, with D unresolved. The receptor's source is a human donor with Susac syndrome. This chain's CDR3 is CASSYRLETDTQYF. The CDR3 DNA is TGTGCCAGCAGTTACCGGCTAGAAACAGATACGCAGTATTTT.